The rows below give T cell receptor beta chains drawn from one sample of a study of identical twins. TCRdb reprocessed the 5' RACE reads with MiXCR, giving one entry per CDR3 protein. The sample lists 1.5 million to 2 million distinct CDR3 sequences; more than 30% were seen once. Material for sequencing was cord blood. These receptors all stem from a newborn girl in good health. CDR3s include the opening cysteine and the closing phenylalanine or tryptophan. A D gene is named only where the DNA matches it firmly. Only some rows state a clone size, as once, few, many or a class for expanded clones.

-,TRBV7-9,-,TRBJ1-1,TGTGCCAGCAGCTTAGGACCCACCGAGGAAGCTTTCTTT,CASSLGPTEEAFF
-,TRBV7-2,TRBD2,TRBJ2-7,TGTGCCAGCAGCCAGGCGAGCGGGAGTTCGACCTACGAGCAGTACTTC,CASSQASGSSTYEQYF
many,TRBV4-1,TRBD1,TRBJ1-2,TGCGCCAGCAGCCAAGCCGGGACAGGGCTATATGGCTACACCTTC,CASSQAGTGLYGYTF
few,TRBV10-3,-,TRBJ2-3,TGTGCCATTACAGGGAGTAGCACAGATACGCAGTATTTT,CAITGSSTDTQYF
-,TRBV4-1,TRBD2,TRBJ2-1,TGCGCCAGCAGCCCCGGAAGCGGGAGCAATGAGCAGTTCTTC,CASSPGSGSNEQFF
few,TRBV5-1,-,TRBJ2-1,TGCGCCAGCAGCTCCAACAGGGAGCAGTTCTTC,CASSSNREQFF
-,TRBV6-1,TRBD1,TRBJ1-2,TGTGCCAGCAGACTGTGGACAGGGAGTAATGGCTACACCTTC,CASRLWTGSNGYTF
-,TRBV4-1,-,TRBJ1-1,TGCGCCAGCAGCCAAGCCCCACCAGGGGCTCGGACTGAAGCTTTCTTT,CASSQAPPGARTEAFF
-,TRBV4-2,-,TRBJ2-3,TGTGCCAGCAGTTATCAGGGGACTCCGACGCAGTATTTT,CASSYQGTPTQYF
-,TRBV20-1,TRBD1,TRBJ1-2,TGCAGTGCTAGTAAGACAGGGGATGGCTACACCTTC,CSASKTGDGYTF
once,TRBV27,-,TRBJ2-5,TGTGCCAGCAGTTTAGTGATCACACACAATGAGCAGTACTTC,CASSLVITHNEQYF
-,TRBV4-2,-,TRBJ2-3,TGTGCCAGCGGCATGACTGATACGCAGTATTTT,CASGMTDTQYF
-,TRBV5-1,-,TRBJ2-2,TGCGCCAGCAGCCTTTCTGGGGGCCCCGGGGAGCTGTTTTTT,CASSLSGGPGELFF
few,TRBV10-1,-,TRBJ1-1,TGCGCCAGCAGTGGCCAAGCCTGGAACACTGAAGCTTTCTTT,CASSGQAWNTEAFF
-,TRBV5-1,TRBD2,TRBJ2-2,TGCGCCAGCAGCATCGATGTTAGCGGGCCGCCCGGGGAGCTGTTTTTT,CASSIDVSGPPGELFF
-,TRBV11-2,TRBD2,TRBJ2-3,TGTGCCAGCAGCCCCGGACCCGGGACTAGCGGGGGGAAGAGATACCACACAGATACGCAGTATTTT,CASSPGPGTSGGKRYHTDTQYF
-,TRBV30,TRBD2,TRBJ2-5,TGTGCCCTGGAGACTTCAGGCGGCGCGCGGGGGACGCAAGAGACCCAGTACTTC,CALETSGGARGTQETQYF
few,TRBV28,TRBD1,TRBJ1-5,TGTGCCAGCACCCCGGGACAGGGCAATCAGCCCCAGCATTTT,CASTPGQGNQPQHF
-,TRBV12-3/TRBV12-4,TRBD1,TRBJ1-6,TGTGCCAGCAGTCGAGGTGGACAGGTGAATTCACCCCTCCACTTT,CASSRGGQVNSPLHF
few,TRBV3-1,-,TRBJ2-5,TGTGCCAGCAGCCCGCTCCCCAAGAAGGAGACCCAGTACTTC,CASSPLPKKETQYF
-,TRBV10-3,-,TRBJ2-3,TGTGCCATCAGCGCCGGACGGCCAAGCACAGATACGCAGTATTTT,CAISAGRPSTDTQYF
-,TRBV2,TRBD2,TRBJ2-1,TGTGCCAGCGTTGGACTAGCGGGGATAAATGAGCAGTTCTTC,CASVGLAGINEQFF
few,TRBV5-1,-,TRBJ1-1,TGCGCCAGCAGGGAGGGGGGCCCCACTGAAGCTTTCTTT,CASREGGPTEAFF
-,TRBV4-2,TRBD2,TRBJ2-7,TGTGCCAGCAGCCAAGATGGAAGCGGGAGCTACGAGCAGTACTTC,CASSQDGSGSYEQYF
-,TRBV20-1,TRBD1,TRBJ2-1,TGCAGTGCTAGTTCCGGGACAGATAACAATGAGCAGTTCTTC,CSASSGTDNNEQFF
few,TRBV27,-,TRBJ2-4,TGTGCCAGCAGTCCGGGACGCAAAAACATTCAGTACTTC,CASSPGRKNIQYF
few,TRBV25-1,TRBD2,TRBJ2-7,TGTGCCAGCAGTGAATGGGGCGGGAGGGCCTCTTGGTACGAGCAGTACTTC,CASSEWGGRASWYEQYF
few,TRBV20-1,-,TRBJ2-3,TGCAGTGCTAGATTCGCCAGGGGAACAGATACGCAGTATTTT,CSARFARGTDTQYF
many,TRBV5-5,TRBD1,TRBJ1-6,TGTGCCAGCAGCTTGGTTACCGGGACAGACGTCCATTCACCCCTCCACTTT,CASSLVTGTDVHSPLHF
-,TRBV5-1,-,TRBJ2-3,TGCGCCAGCAGAACACCTCGCTTCCGGAAAAACACAGATACGCAGTATTTT,CASRTPRFRKNTDTQYF
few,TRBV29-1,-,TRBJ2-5,TGCAGCGCTGGGGCCGGGAATGGAGAGACCCAGTACTTC,CSAGAGNGETQYF
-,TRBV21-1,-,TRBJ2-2,TGTGCCAGCAGCAAAGGCGCAGCTAGCGGTACCACCGGGGAGCTGTTTTTT,CASSKGAASGTTGELFF
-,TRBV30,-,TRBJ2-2,TGTGCCTGGAGTGTGGAGAACGGGGAGCTGTTTTTT,CAWSVENGELFF
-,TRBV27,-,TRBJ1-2,TGTGCCAGCAGTTCCTACAGGGAGAAAAACTATGGCTACACCTTC,CASSSYREKNYGYTF
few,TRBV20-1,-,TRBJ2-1,TGCAGTGCTAGGGAGCAGGTTGGGTTCTTC,CSAREQVGFF
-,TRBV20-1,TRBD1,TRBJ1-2,TGCAGTGCAGGACAGGACTATGGCACCTTC,CSAGQDYGTF
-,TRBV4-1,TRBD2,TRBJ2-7,TGCGCCAGCAGCCAACCGGGACTAGCGGACGAGCAGTACTTC,CASSQPGLADEQYF
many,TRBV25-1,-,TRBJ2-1,TGTGCCAGCAGTGAACGGGGAAATGAGCAGTTCTTC,CASSERGNEQFF
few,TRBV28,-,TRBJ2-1,TGTGCCAGCAGTTATTCGGCCGAGTGGCCCTCCTACAATGAGCAGTTCTTC,CASSYSAEWPSYNEQFF
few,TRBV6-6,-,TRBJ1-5,TGTGCCAGCAGTTACGCACAGCAGCCCCAGCATTTT,CASSYAQQPQHF
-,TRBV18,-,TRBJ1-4,TGTGCCAGCTCACCGCTCTTGGGGACCGCTAATGAAAAACTGTTTTTT,CASSPLLGTANEKLFF
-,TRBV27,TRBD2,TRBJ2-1,TGTGCCAGCAGTCAAACCGAAATAGCGGGAGGGTCCTACAATGAGCAGTTCTTC,CASSQTEIAGGSYNEQFF
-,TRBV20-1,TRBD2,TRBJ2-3,TGCAGTGCAGAAGCGGGGAGCACAGATACGCAGTATTTT,CSAEAGSTDTQYF
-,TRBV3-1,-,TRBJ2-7,TGTGCCAGCAGCCAAACTTTCTCCTACGAGCAGTACTTC,CASSQTFSYEQYF
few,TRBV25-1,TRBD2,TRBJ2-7,TGTGCCAGCACAGGACTAGCGGGAGCCAACGAGCAGTACTTC,CASTGLAGANEQYF